The clone carrying this TCR beta chain was observed at least ten times. Its antigen remains unknown. Indicated time point: newly diagnosed GD, antithyroid drugs for less than 3 months. With RNA extracted from PBMCs as input, the TCR library was made. This sample was included in a study of regulatory T cells in long-lasting Graves disease. At the level of the study: For a period under 3 months, newly diagnosed Graves' patients had taken antithyroid drugs. Study-wide points: Sampling was limited to peripheral blood rather than thyroid tissue.

V was clipped by 6 bases and J by 4 bases, with 12 bases between them. The germline V gene has CDR1 MNHNS and CDR2 SASEGT. This CDR3 comprises 13 residues. Arm-PCR of CDR3 regions and iRepertoire HTBI primers were the basis on which TCR beta libraries were built. TCRdb passed the multiplex PCR reads through MiXCR, listing each CDR3 protein once. The table records some 340,000 distinct CDR3 sequences, around 11% of them present only once. These same records also appear under a second study, on T cells in Graves' hyperthyroidism and ophthalmopathy.

This TCR was recovered from a woman between 18 and 29 years old with Graves disease. Specimen: peripheral blood mononuclear cells (PBMCs), collected at new diagnosis, from a patient treated with antithyroid drugs. This rearrangement joins TRBV6-1 to TRBJ1-1; no definite D call. The CDR3 coding sequence is TGTGCCAGCAGGGTGATACTGGGCACTGAAGCTTTCTTT. This codes for CASRVILGTEAFF.